The clone carrying this TCR beta chain was found a few times. Via the markers CD45RO/CCR7/CD25/CD127/CD95/CD27, stem cell-like memory, regulatory, central memory and naive CD4+ cells were sorted. Post-sort purity exceeded 98% for all sorted populations. The sample belongs to a study of beta chain features in type 1 diabetes. Expressed TCRB transcripts were sequenced because the entire RNA isolate underwent reverse transcription. Sequencing of naive, central memory and regulatory T cell samples gave an average of approximately 3.5 million reads. The table came from immunoSEQ multiplex PCR; TCRdb's copy has only in-frame clones and leaves some out. The repertoire holds 130,000 to 150,000 clones, around 7% seen once, with more than 1.1% in the top ten. The ends lost 0 bases at V and 2 bases at J; junction bases unmatched: 3. The CDR3 loop spans 16 amino acids. Per the germline V gene, CDR1 is SGHRS and CDR2 is YFSETQ.

The specimen was central memory CD4+ T cells from blood. This chain connects TRBV5-1 to TRBJ1-4; 8 nucleotides agree with TRBD1. This receptor was identified in a woman in her twenties or thirties in good health. The CDR3 region has the DNA TGCGCCAGCAGCTTGGGACAGGGGAGCACTAATGAAAAACTGTTTTTT. This encodes CASSLGQGSTNEKLFF.